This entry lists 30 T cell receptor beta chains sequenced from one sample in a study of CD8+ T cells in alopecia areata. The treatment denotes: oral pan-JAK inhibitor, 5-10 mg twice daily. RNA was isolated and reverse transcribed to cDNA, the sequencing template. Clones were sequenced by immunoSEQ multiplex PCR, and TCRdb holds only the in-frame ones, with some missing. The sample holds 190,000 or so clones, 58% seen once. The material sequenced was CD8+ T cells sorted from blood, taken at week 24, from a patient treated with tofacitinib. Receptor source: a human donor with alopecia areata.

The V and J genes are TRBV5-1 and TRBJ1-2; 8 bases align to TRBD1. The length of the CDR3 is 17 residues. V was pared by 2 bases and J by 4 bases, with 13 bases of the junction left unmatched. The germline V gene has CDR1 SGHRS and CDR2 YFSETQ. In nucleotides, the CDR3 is TGCGCCAGCAGCTTACAATTAAGCGGACAGGGCGGCTATGGCTACACCTTC. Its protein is CASSLQLSGQGGYGYTF. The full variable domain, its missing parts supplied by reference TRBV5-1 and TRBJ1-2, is KAGVTQTPRYLIKTRGQQVTLSCSPISGHRSVSWYQQTPGQGLQFLFEYFSETQRNKGNFPGRFSGRQFSNSRSEMNVSTLELGDSALYLCASSLQLSGQGGYGYTFGSGTRLTVV.

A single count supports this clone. The chain's CDR3 is CASSVAGSGNTIYF. The CDR3 region has the DNA TGTGCCAGCAGCGTAGCGGGCTCTGGAAACACCATATATTTT. This chain uses TRBV9 with TRBJ1-3; D unresolved. The V end was cut by 0 bases, the J end by 0 bases, with 4 bases between. This CDR3 contains 14 residues. The V gene's germline CDR1 is SGDLS and CDR2 YYNGEE.

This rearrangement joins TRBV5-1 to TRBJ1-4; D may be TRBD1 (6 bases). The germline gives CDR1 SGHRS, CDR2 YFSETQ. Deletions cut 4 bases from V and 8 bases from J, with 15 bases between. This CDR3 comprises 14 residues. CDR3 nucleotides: TGCGCCAGCAGCCCTTTAGGGGGACGGGAAAAACTGTTTTTT. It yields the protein CASSPLGGREKLFF.

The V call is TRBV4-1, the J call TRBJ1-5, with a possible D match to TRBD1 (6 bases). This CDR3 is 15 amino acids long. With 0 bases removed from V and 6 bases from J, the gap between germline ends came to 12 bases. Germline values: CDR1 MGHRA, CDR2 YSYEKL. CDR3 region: CASSQDGGLAQPQHF. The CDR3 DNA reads TGCGCCAGCAGCCAAGACGGGGGGCTGGCTCAGCCCCAGCATTTT.

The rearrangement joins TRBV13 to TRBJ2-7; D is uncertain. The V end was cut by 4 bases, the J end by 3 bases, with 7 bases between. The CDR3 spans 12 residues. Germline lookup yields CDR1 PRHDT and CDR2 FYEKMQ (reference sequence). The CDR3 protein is CASSSGGYEQYF. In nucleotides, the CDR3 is TGTGCCAGCAGCTCAGGCGGCTACGAGCAGTACTTC.

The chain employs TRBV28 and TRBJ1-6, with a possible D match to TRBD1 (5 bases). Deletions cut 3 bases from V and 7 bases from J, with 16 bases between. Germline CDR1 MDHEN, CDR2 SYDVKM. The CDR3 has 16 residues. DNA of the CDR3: TGTGCCAGCAGTTTCCTGATCTGGGGGTTGAATTCACCCCTCCACTTT. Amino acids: CASSFLIWGLNSPLHF.

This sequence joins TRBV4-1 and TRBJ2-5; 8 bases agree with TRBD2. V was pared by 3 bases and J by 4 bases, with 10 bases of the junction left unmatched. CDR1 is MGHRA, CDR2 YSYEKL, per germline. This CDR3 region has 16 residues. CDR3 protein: CASSHFNPGLGETQYF. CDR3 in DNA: TGCGCCAGCAGCCATTTCAATCCGGGACTAGGAGAGACCCAGTACTTC.

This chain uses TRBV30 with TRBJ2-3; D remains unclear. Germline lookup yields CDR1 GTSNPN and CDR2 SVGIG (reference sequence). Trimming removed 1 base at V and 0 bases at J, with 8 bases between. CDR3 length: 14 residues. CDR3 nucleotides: TGTGCCTGGAGTGCCCGGACCAGCACAGATACGCAGTATTTT. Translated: CAWSARTSTDTQYF.

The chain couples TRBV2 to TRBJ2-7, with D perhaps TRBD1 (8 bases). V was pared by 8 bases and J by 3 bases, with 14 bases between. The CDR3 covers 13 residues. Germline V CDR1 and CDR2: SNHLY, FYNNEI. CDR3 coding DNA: TGTGCCAGCCAGACAGGGGAGGGCTACGAGCAGTACTTC. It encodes CASQTGEGYEQYF.

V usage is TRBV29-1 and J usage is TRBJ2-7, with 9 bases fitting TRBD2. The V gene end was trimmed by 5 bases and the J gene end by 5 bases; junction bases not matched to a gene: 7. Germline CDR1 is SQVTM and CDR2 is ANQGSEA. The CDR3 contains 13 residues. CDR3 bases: TGCAGCGTTTTCGGGACTAGCATCGACGAGCAGTACTTC. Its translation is CSVFGTSIDEQYF.

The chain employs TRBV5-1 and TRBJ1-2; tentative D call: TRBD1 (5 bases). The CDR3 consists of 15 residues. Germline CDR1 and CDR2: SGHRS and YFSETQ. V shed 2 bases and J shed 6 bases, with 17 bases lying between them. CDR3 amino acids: CASSFLQGRLNGYTF. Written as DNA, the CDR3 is TGCGCCAGCAGCTTTTTGCAGGGACGTTTGAATGGCTACACCTTC.

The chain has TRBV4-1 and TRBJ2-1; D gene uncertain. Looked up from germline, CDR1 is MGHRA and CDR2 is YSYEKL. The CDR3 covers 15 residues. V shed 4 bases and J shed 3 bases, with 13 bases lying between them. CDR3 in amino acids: CASSPAFGVYNEQFF. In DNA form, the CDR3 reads TGCGCCAGCAGCCCGGCTTTTGGGGTCTACAATGAGCAGTTCTTC.

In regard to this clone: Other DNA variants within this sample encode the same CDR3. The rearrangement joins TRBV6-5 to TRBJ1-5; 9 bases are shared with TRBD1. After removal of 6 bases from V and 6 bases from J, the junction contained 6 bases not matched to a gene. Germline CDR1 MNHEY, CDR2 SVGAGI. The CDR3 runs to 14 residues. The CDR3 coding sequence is TGTGCCAGCAGCCCCGGGACAGGGAGTCAGCCCCAGCATTTT. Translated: CASSPGTGSQPQHF.

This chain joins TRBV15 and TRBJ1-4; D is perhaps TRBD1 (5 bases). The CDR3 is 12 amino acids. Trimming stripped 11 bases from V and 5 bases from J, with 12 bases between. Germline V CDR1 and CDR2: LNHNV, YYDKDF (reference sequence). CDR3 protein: CASGRRNEKLFF. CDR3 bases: TGTGCCTCGGGACGGAGGAATGAAAAACTGTTTTTT.

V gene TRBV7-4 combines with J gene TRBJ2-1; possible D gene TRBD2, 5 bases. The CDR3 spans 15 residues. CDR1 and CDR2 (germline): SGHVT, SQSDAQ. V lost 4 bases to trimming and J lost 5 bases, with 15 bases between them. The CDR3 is CASSSVERKNNEQFF. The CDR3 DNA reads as TGTGCCAGCAGCTCCGTCGAGCGGAAGAACAATGAGCAGTTCTTC.

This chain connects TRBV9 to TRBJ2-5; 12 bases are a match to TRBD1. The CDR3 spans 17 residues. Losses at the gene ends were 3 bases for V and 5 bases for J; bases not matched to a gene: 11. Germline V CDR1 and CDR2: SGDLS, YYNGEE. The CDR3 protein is CASSERPGTGGFETQYF. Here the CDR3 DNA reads TGTGCCAGCAGCGAGAGACCCGGGACAGGGGGCTTTGAGACCCAGTACTTC.

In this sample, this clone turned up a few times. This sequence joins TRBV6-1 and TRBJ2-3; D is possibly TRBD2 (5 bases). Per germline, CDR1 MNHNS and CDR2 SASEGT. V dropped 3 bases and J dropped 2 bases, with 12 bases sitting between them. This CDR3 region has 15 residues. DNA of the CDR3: TGTGCCAGCAGTGAGCTTGAGAGGGTCACAGATACGCAGTATTTT. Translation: CASSELERVTDTQYF.

The CDR3: CASSRGQSKLFF. CDR3 sequence (DNA): TGCGCCAGCAGCCGTGGACAGTCAAAACTGTTTTTT. The chain joins TRBV5-1 to TRBJ1-4; perhaps TRBD1 as D (6 bases). Germline V CDR1 and CDR2: SGHRS, YFSETQ. This CDR3 spans 12 amino acids. The V end was cut by 4 bases, the J end by 10 bases, with 11 bases between.

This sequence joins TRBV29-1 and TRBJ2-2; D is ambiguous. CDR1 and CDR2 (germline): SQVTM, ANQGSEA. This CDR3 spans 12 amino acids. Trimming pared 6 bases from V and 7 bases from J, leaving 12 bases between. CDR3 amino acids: CSVPAPYGELFF. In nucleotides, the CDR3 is TGCAGCGTCCCAGCCCCATACGGGGAGCTGTTTTTT.

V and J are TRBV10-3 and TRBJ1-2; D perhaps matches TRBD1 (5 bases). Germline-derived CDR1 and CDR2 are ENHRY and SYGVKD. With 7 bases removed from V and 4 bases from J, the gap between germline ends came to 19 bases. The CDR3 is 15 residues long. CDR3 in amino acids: CAITNISTVRYGYTF. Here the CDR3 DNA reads TGTGCCATCACCAACATTTCGACAGTGCGCTATGGCTACACCTTC.

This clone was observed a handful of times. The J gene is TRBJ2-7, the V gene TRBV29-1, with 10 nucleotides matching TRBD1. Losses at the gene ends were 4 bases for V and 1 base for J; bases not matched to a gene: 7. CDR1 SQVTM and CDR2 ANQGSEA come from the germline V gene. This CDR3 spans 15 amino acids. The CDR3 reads CSVGSWDRGSYEQYF. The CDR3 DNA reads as TGCAGCGTTGGATCGTGGGACAGGGGATCCTACGAGCAGTACTTC.

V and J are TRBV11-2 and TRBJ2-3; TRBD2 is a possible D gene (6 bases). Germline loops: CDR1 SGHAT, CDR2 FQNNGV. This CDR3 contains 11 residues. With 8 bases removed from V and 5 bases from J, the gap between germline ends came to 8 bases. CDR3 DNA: TGTGCCAGCCAGGGAGGAGATACGCAGTATTTT. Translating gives CASQGGDTQYF.

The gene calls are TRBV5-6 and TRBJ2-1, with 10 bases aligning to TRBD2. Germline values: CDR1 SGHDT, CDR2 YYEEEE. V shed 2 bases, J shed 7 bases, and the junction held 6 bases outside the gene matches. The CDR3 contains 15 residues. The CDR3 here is CASSLGLAGVNEQFF. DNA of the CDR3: TGTGCCAGCAGCTTAGGCCTAGCGGGGGTGAATGAGCAGTTCTTC.

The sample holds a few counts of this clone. CDR3 protein: CASSLGQGNNEQFF. DNA of the CDR3: TGTGCCAGCAGCCTGGGACAGGGCAACAATGAGCAGTTCTTC. This sequence joins TRBV7-9 and TRBJ2-1; TRBD1 matches at 9 bases. Trimming took 5 bases from V and 5 from J; bases not matched to a gene: 4. This CDR3 has 14 amino acids. Per the germline V gene, CDR1 is SEHNR and CDR2 is FQNEAQ (reference sequence). The full variable domain, its missing parts supplied by reference TRBV7-9 and TRBJ2-1, is DTGVSQNPRHKITKRGQNVTFRCDPISEHNRLYWYRQTLGQGPEFLTYFQNEAQLEKSRLLSDRFSAERPKGSFSTLEIQRTEQGDSAMYLCASSLGQGNNEQFFGPGTRLTVL.

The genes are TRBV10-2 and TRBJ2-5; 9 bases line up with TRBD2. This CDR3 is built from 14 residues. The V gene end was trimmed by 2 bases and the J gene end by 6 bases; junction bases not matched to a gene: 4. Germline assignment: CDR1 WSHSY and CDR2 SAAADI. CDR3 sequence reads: CASSEGLATKTQYF. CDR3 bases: TGCGCCAGCAGTGAGGGACTAGCGACGAAGACCCAGTACTTC.

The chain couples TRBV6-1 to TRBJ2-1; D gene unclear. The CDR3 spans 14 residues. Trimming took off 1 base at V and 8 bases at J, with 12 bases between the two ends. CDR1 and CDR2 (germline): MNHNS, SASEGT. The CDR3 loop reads CASSEGLTSDEQFF. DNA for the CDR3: TGTGCCAGCAGTGAAGGACTTACTTCGGATGAGCAGTTCTTC.

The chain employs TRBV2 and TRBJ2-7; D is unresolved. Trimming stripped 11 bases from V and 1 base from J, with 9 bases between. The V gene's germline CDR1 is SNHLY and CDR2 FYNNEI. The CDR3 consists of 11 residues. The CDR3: CAGRYSYEQYF. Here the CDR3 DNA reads TGTGCCGGAAGATATTCCTACGAGCAGTACTTC. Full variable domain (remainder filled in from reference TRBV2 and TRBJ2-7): EPEVTQTPSHQVTQMGQEVILRCVPISNHLYFYWYRQILGQKVEFLVSFYNNEISEKSEIFDDQFSVERPDGSNFTLKIRSTKLEDSAMYFCAGRYSYEQYFGPGTRLTVT.

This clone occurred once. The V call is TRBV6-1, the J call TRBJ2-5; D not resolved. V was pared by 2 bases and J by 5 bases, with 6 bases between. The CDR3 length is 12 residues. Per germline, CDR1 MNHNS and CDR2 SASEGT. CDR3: CASSELRETQYF. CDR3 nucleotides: TGTGCCAGCAGTGAATTGCGCGAGACCCAGTACTTC.

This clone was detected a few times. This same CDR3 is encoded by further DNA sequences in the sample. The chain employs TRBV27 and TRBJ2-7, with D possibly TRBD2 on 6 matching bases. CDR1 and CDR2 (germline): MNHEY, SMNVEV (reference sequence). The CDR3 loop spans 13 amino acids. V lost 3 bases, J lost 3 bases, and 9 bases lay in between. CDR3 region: CASSLGGSYEQYF. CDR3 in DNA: TGTGCCAGCAGTTTGGGGGGAAGCTACGAGCAGTACTTC.

CDR3 residues: CASSATNYGYTF. Here the CDR3 DNA reads TGTGCCAGCAGCGCGACTAACTATGGCTACACCTTC. The rearrangement joins TRBV7-9 to TRBJ1-2; the D is unclear. Germline CDR1 is SEHNR and CDR2 is FQNEAQ (reference sequence). CDR3 length: 12 residues. Trimming took 5 bases from V and 0 from J, leaving 4 bases between them.